This is a list of T cell receptor beta chains from one sample in a study of post-analysis software for immune sequencing data. TCRdb used MiXCR to reprocess the PCR reads, holding one entry per CDR3 protein. The sample lists about 800,000 distinct CDR3 sequences, 30% occurring once. Sequencing input: blood. These receptors were collected from a girl aged 5 to 17 with multiple sclerosis. The CDR3 runs from the conserved cysteine through the conserved F or W. A D gene is named only where the DNA matches it firmly. Clone size is not always given. Where it is, it says once, few, many or a class for expanded clones.

cdr3_nt	cdr3_aa	d_call	v_call	j_call	clone_size
TGTGCCAGCAGCCCCCCGGGACAGTTCCAAGAGACCCAGTACTTC	CASSPPGQFQETQYF	TRBD1	TRBV12-3/TRBV12-4	TRBJ2-5	few
TGCAGTGCTAGAGGGCCGGGACAGGGGAACGAGCAGTACTTC	CSARGPGQGNEQYF	TRBD1	TRBV20-1	TRBJ2-7	NA
TGTGCCAGCAGGACAGAGGGGGGGAGGATTCGGGAGACCCAGTACTTC	CASRTEGGRIRETQYF	NA	TRBV28	TRBJ2-5	few
TGTGCCACCAGGGGGCGAGAGGATCCCACAGATACGCAGTATTTT	CATRGREDPTDTQYF	TRBD1	TRBV27	TRBJ2-3	NA
TGCAGTGCTAGAGATCCACAGGGGGCTACTGAAGCTTTCTTT	CSARDPQGATEAFF	TRBD1	TRBV20-1	TRBJ1-1	few
TGTGCCAGCAGTTCGGGGCCTGAGTTCTACGAGCAGTACTTC	CASSSGPEFYEQYF	NA	TRBV6-1	TRBJ2-7	NA
TGCGCCAGCACCCTGGGACGGCGAAACAATGAGCAGTACTTC	CASTLGRRNNEQYF	NA	TRBV5-1	TRBJ2-5	NA
TGCAGTGCTAGGAAACCCGGGACAGCCGATTTGCAGTTCTTC	CSARKPGTADLQFF	TRBD1	TRBV20-1	TRBJ2-1	few
TGTGCCAGCAGCCCCCCGGGACAGGGCACAGATACGCAGTATTTT	CASSPPGQGTDTQYF	TRBD1	TRBV5-4	TRBJ2-3	many
TGCAGTGCTAGTCGACTAGCGGCATACAATGAGCAGTTCTTC	CSASRLAAYNEQFF	TRBD2	TRBV20-1	TRBJ2-1	many
TGTGCCAGCAGCCCCCGGTCTGGTGAGCAGTTCTTC	CASSPRSGEQFF	NA	TRBV7-9	TRBJ2-1	few
TGTGCCAGCAGCCTCGACCGGTCAGATACGCAGTATTTT	CASSLDRSDTQYF	NA	TRBV7-7	TRBJ2-3	NA
TGCGCCAGCAGCGATGACAGGGGGCGCAGGGCCTACAATGAGCAGTTCTTC	CASSDDRGRRAYNEQFF	TRBD1	TRBV5-1	TRBJ2-1	few
TGTGCCAGCAGCCCGGGACTAGCGGGATGGGAGGGCAATGAGCAGTTCTTC	CASSPGLAGWEGNEQFF	TRBD2	TRBV28	TRBJ2-1	NA